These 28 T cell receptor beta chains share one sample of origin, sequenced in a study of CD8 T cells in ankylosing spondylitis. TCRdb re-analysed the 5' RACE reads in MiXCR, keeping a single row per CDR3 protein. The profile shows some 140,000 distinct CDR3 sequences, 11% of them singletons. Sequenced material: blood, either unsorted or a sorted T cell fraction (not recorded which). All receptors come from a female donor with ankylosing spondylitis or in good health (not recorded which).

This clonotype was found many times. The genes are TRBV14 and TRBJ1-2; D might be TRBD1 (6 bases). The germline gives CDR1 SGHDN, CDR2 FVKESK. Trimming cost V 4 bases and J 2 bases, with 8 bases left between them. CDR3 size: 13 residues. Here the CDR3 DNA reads TGTGCCAGCAGCCTGGACAGAAACTATGGCTACACCTTC. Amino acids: CASSLDRNYGYTF. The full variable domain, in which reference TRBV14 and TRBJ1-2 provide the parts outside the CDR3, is EAGVTQFPSHSVIEKGQTVTLRCDPISGHDNLYWYRRVMGKEIKFLLHFVKESKQDESGMPNNRFLAERTGGTYSTLKVQPAELEDSGVYFCASSLDRNYGYTFGSGTRLTVV.

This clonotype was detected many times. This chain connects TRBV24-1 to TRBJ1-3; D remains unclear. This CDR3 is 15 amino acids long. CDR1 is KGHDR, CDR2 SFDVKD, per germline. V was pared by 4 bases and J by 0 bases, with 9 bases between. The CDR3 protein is CATSDPRSSGNTIYF. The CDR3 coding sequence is TGTGCCACCAGTGACCCGAGGAGCTCTGGAAACACCATATATTTT.

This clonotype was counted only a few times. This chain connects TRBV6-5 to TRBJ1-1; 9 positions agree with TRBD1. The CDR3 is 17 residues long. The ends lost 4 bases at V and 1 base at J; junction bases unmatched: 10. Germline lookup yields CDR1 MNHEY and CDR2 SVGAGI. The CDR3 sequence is CASSFRQGGLGNTEAFF. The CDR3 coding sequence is TGTGCCAGCAGTTTTCGACAGGGGGGCCTGGGGAACACTGAAGCTTTCTTT.

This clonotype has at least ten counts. CDR3 sequence reads: CASSSNLGAGPYNEQFF. Here the CDR3 DNA reads TGTGCCAGCAGCTCCAACCTCGGGGCGGGTCCCTACAATGAGCAGTTCTTC. V usage is TRBV7-8 and J usage is TRBJ2-1; D may be TRBD1 or TRBD2 (5 bases each). Germline CDR1 SGHVS, CDR2 FQNEAQ. V dropped 4 bases and J dropped 2 bases, with 18 bases sitting between them. The CDR3 is made up of 17 amino acids.

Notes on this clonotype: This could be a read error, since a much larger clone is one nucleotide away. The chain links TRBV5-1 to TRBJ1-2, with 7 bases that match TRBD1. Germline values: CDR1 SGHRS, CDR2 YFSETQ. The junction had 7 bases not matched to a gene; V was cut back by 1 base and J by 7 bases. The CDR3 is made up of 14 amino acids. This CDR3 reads CASSLYRGGSGYTF. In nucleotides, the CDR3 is TGCGCCAGCAGCTTGTACAGGGGAGGGTCTGGCTACACCTTC. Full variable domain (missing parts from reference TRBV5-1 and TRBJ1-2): KAGVTQTPRYLIKTRGQQVTLSCSPISGHRSVSWYQQTPGQGLQFLFEYFSETQRNKGNFPGRFSGRQFSNSRSEMNVSTLELGDSALYLCASSLYRGGSGYTFGSGTRLTVV.

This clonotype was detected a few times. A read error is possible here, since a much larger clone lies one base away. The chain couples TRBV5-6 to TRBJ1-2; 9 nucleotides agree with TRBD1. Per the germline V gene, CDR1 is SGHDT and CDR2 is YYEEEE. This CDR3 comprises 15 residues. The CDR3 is CASSLLRDRVEGYPF. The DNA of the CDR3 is TGTGCCAGCAGCTTGCTAAGGGACAGGGTGGAAGGCTACCCCTTC.

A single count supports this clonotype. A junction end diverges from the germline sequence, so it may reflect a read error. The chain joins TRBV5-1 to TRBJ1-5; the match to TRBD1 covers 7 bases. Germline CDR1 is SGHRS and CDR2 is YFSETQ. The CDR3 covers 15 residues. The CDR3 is CASSLTGDRNQPLHF. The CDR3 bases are TGCGCCAGCAGCTTGACAGGGGACAGAAATCAGCCCCTGCATTTT.

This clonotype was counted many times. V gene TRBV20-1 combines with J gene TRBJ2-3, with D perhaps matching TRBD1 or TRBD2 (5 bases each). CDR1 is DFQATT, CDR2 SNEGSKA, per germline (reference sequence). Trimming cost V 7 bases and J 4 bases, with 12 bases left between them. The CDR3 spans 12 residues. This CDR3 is CSDGGVADTQYF. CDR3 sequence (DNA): TGCAGTGATGGGGGAGTGGCAGATACGCAGTATTTT.

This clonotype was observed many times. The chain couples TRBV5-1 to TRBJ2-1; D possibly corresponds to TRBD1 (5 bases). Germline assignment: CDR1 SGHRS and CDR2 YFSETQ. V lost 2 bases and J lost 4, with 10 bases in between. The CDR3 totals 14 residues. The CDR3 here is CASSLYQGYNEQFF. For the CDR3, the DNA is TGCGCCAGCAGCTTATATCAGGGTTACAATGAGCAGTTCTTC. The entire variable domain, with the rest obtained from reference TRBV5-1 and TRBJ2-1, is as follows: KAGVTQTPRYLIKTRGQQVTLSCSPISGHRSVSWYQQTPGQGLQFLFEYFSETQRNKGNFPGRFSGRQFSNSRSEMNVSTLELGDSALYLCASSLYQGYNEQFFGPGTRLTVL.

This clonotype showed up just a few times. The CDR3 here is CASSDPSWEAEAFF. In DNA form, the CDR3 reads TGTGCCAGCAGTGACCCCTCCTGGGAGGCTGAAGCTTTCTTT. This sequence joins TRBV28 and TRBJ1-1; D remains unclear. The CDR3 is 14 residues long. Per germline, CDR1 MDHEN and CDR2 SYDVKM. Trimming pared 5 bases from V and 6 bases from J, leaving 16 bases between.

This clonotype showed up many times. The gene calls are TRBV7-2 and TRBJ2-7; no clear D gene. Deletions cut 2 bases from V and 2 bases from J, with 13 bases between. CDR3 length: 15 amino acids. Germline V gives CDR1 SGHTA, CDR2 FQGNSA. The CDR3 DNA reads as TGTGCCAGCAGCTTACGACCGCCATCGGCCTACGAGCAGTACTTC. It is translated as CASSLRPPSAYEQYF. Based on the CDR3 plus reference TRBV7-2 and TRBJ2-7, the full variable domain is GAGVSQSPSNKVTEKGKDVELRCDPISGHTALYWYRQSLGQGLEFLIYFQGNSAPDKSGLPSDRFSAERTGGSVSTLTIQRTQQEDSAVYLCASSLRPPSAYEQYFGPGTRLTVT.

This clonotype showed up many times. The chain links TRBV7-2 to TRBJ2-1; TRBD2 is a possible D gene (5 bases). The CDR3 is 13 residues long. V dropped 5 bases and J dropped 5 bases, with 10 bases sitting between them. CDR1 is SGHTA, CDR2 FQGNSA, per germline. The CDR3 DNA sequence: TGTGCCAGCAGCAGAGGACTGAACAATGAGCAGTTCTTC. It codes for CASSRGLNNEQFF.

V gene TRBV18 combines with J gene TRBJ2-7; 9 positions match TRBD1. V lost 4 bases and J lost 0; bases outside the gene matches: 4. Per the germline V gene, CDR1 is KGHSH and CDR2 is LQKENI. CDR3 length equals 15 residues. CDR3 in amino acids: CASSRTGGPSYEQYF. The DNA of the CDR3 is TGTGCCAGCTCACGAACAGGGGGCCCCTCCTACGAGCAGTACTTC.

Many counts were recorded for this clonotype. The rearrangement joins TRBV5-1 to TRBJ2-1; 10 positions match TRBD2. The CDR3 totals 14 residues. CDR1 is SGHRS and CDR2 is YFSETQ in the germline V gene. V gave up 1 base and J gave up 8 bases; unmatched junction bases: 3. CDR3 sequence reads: CASSLTTSGYEQFF. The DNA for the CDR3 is TGCGCCAGCAGCTTGACGACTAGCGGGTATGAGCAGTTCTTC. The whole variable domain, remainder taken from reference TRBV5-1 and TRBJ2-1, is KAGVTQTPRYLIKTRGQQVTLSCSPISGHRSVSWYQQTPGQGLQFLFEYFSETQRNKGNFPGRFSGRQFSNSRSEMNVSTLELGDSALYLCASSLTTSGYEQFFGPGTRLTVL.

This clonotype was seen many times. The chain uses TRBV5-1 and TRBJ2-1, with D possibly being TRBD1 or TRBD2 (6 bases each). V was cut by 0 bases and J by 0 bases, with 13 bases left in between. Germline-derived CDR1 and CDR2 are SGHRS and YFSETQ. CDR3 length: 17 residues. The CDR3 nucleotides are TGCGCCAGCAGCTTGGCCGGAGGGGGGAGCTCCTACAATGAGCAGTTCTTC. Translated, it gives CASSLAGGGSSYNEQFF.

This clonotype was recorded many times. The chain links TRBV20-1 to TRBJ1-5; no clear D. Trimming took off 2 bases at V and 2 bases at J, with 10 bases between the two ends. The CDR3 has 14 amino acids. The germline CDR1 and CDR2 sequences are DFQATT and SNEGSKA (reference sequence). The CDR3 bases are TGCAGTGCTAGATATTCATTGGGCAATCAGCCCCAGCATTTT. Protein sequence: CSARYSLGNQPQHF.

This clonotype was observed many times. The CDR3 nucleotides are TGTGCCAGTATTGACAGTCCTGGGGCCAACGTCCTGACTTTC. Amino acid sequence: CASIDSPGANVLTF. This rearrangement joins TRBV19 to TRBJ2-6; perhaps TRBD1 as D (5 bases). The germline V gene has CDR1 LNHDA and CDR2 SQIVND (reference sequence). CDR3 length: 14 amino acids. V was pared by 7 bases and J by 2 bases, with 9 bases between. The whole variable domain, remainder taken from reference TRBV19 and TRBJ2-6, is DGGITQSPKYLFRKEGQNVTLSCEQNLNHDAMYWYRQDPGQGLRLIYYSQIVNDFQKGDIAEGYSVSREKKESFPLTVTSAQKNPTAFYLCASIDSPGANVLTFGAGSRLTVL.

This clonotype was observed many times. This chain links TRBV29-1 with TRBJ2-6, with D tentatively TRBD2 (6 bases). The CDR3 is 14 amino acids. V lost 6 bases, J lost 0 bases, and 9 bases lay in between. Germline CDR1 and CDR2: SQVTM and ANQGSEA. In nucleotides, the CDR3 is TGCAGCGTGTCGGGAGACTCTGGGGCCAACGTCCTGACTTTC. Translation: CSVSGDSGANVLTF.

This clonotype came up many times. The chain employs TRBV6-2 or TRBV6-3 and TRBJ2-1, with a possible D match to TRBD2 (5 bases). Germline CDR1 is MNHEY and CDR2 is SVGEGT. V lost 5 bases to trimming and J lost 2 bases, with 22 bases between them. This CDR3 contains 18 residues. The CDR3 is CASSSPDSPKWPYNEQFF. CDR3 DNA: TGTGCCAGCAGTAGTCCGGACTCACCGAAATGGCCCTACAATGAGCAGTTCTTC.

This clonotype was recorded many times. Written as DNA, the CDR3 is TGTGCCAGCAGCTTTGGCAGGCAAACAAGTAACACTGAAGCTTTCTTT. Protein: CASSFGRQTSNTEAFF. The V gene is TRBV5-4, the J gene TRBJ1-1; D uncertain. The ends were cut back, 2 bases at V and 2 bases at J, with 16 bases in the middle. The CDR3 covers 16 residues. Germline CDR1 is SGHNT and CDR2 is YYREEE (reference sequence).

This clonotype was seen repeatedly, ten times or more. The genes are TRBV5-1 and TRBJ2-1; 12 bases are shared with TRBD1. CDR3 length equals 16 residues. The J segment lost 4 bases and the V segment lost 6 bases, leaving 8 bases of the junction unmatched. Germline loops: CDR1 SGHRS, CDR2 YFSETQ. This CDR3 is CASNAGTGGPYNEQFF. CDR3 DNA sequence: TGCGCCAGCAACGCCGGGACAGGGGGCCCTTACAATGAGCAGTTCTTC.

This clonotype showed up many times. The CDR3 is CSARLAGGPYNEQFF. For the CDR3, the DNA is TGCAGTGCTAGACTAGCGGGAGGGCCCTACAATGAGCAGTTCTTC. This chain links TRBV20-1 with TRBJ2-1, with 12 nucleotides matching TRBD2. The germline gives CDR1 DFQATT, CDR2 SNEGSKA (reference sequence). CDR3 length equals 15 residues. With 2 bases clipped from V and 2 bases from J, the junction kept 1 base outside the gene matches.

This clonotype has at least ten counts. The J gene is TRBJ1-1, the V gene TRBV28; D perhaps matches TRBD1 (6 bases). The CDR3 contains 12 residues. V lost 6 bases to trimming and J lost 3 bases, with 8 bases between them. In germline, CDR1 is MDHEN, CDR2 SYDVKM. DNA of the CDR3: TGTGCCAGCAGCTCAGGGGACACTGAAGCTTTCTTT. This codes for CASSSGDTEAFF.

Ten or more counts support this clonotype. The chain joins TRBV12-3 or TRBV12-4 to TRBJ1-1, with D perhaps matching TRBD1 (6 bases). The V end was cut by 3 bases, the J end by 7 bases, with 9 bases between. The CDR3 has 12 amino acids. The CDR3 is CASSLKGDEAFF. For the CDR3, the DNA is TGTGCCAGCAGTTTGAAGGGGGATGAAGCTTTCTTT.

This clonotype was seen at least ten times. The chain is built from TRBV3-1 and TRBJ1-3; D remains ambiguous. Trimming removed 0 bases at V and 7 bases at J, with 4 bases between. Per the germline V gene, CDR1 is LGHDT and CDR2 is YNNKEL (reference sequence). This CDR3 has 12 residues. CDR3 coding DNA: TGTGCCAGCAGCCAAGATAAGAACACCATATATTTT. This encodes CASSQDKNTIYF. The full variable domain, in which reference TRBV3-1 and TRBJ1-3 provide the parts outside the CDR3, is DTAVSQTPKYLVTQMGNDKSIKCEQNLGHDTMYWYKQDSKKFLKIMFSYNNKELIINETVPNRFSPKSPDKAHLNLHINSLELGDSAVYFCASSQDKNTIYFGEGSWLTVV.

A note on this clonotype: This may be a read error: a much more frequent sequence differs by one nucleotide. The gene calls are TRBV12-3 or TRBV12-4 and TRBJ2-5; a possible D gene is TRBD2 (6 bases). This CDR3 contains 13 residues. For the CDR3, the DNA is TGTGCCGGCAGTTTGTGGGGAGGCGAGACCCAGTACTTC. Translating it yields CAGSLWGGETQYF.

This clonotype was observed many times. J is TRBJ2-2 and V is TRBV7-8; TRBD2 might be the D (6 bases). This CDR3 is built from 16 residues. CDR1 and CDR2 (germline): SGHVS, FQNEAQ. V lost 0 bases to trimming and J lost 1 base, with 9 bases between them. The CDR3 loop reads CASSLASGLNTGELFF. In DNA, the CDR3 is TGTGCCAGCAGCTTAGCTAGCGGACTGAACACCGGGGAGCTGTTTTTT.

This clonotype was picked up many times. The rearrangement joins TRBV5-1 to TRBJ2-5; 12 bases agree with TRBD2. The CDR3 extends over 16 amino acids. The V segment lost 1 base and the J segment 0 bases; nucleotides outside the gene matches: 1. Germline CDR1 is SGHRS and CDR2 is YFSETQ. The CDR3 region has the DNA TGCGCCAGCAGCTTGTGGACTAGCGGGGACCAAGAGACCCAGTACTTC. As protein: CASSLWTSGDQETQYF.